The subject of this entry is one T cell receptor (beta chain). The antigen remains undetermined. TCRdb keeps only in-frame clones here, not all; method: immunoSEQ multiplex PCR. The sample consists of over 90,000 clones, about 91% of them appearing once. This specimen comes from a study of graft-versus-host responses after intestinal transplantation. As for the study in general: Following induction with anti-thymocyte globulin, all recipients were given tacrolimus and steroids for approximately 3 years.

The CDR3 has 15 residues. Per the germline V gene, CDR1 is SGHRS and CDR2 is YFSETQ. Points from the study as a whole: Detected in recipient marrow were GvH clones, some of which were first observed in ileum or blood. Some patients had graft-donor T cell macrochimerism. In their allografts, the ratios of graft-versus-host to host-versus-graft T cell clones were high.

The sequence was collected from a human donor who received an intestinal transplant. The specimen comprised unstimulated CD8+ T cells sorted from spleen or lymph node cells, sampled before intestinal transplant. The chain combines TRBV5-1 with TRBJ2-5, with 7 bases fitting TRBD2. TRBJ2-7 matches the DNA end more closely, so the J call is doubtful. The CDR3 region has the DNA TGCGCCAGCAGCTTGAAGAGGGAGGGCTTCTACGAGCAGTACTTC. It is translated as CASSLKREGFYEQYF.